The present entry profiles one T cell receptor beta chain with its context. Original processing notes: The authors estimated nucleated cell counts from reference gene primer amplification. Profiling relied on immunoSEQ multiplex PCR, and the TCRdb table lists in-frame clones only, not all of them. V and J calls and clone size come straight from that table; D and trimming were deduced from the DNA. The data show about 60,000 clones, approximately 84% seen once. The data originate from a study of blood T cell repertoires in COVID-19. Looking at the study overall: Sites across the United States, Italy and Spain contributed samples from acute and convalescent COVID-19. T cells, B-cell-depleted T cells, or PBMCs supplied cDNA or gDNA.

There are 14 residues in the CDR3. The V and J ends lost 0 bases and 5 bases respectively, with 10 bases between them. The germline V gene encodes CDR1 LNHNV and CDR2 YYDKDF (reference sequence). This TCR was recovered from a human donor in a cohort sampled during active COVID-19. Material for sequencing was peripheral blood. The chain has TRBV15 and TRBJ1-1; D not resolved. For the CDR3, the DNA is TGTGCCACCAGCAGAGATCGGGAGGGAACTGAAGCTTTCTTT. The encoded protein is CATSRDREGTEAFF.